Listed here are 29 T cell receptor beta chains from one sample, sequenced in a study of T cell repertoires in cytomegalovirus infection. TCRdb redid the calling of the reads with MiXCR, one entry per CDR3 protein. The repertoire includes about 60,000 distinct CDR3 sequences, 20% of them detected once, and around 70% sits in the top ten. Their antigen targets remain unknown. Here the sequenced sample was CD8+ T cells from cultured PBMCs, taken from culture after CMV antigen stimulation. The receptors come from a human donor in good health (CMV status not recorded). Some clones in this sample may be carry-over from other donors' samples.

This clonotype was observed a few times. V is TRBV6-6 and J is TRBJ2-6, with D hard to call. V shed 0 bases and J shed 15 bases, with 12 bases lying between them. From germline, CDR1 is MNHNY and CDR2 SVGAGI (reference sequence). CDR3 size: 13 residues. The CDR3 DNA reads as TGTGCCAGCAGTTACTCCCACTTTTGGGACCTGACTTTC. It yields the protein CASSYSHFWDLTF.

The J gene is TRBJ2-3, the V gene TRBV30; D is ambiguous. The CDR3 sequence is 13 residues long. Trimming cost V 1 base and J 0 bases, with 5 bases left between them. Germline V gene sequence: CDR1 GTSNPN, CDR2 SVGIG (reference sequence). The CDR3 is CAWSEGSTDTQYF. The CDR3 DNA reads as TGTGCCTGGAGTGAGGGAAGCACAGATACGCAGTATTTT.

The chain employs TRBV6-5 and TRBJ1-5; D gene uncertain. V lost 6 bases and J lost 2, with 14 bases in between. Looked up from germline, CDR1 is MNHEY and CDR2 is SVGAGI. The CDR3 runs to 15 residues. Here the CDR3 reads CASSNGLSGNQPQHF. In nucleotides, the CDR3 is TGTGCCAGCAGCAACGGATTGTCGGGCAATCAGCCCCAGCATTTT.

V and J are TRBV4-1 and TRBJ1-2; no reliable D call. The CDR3 contains 13 residues. Germline CDR1 is MGHRA and CDR2 is YSYEKL. Trimming removed 0 bases from V and 7 bases from J, with 9 bases in between. For the CDR3, the DNA is TGCGCCAGCAGCCAAGATATAGGAGCTGGCTACACCTTC. This encodes CASSQDIGAGYTF.

This clonotype was detected many times. This chain connects TRBV7-8 to TRBJ2-1; D perhaps matches TRBD2 (6 bases). V was pared by 7 bases and J by 3 bases, with 13 bases between. The CDR3 loop spans 14 amino acids. Germline V CDR1 and CDR2: SGHVS, FQNEAQ. The DNA of the CDR3 is TGTGCCAGCATCCCATGGAGGGGCTACAATGAGCAGTTCTTC. Translated: CASIPWRGYNEQFF.

J is TRBJ2-1 and V is TRBV7-9; D is possibly TRBD1 (6 bases). CDR3 length equals 14 residues. CDR1 is SEHNR, CDR2 FQNEAQ, per germline (reference sequence). Trimming took off 5 bases at V and 1 base at J, with 9 bases between the two ends. This CDR3 is CASSGDTSYNEQFF. CDR3 nucleotide sequence: TGTGCCAGCAGCGGGGACACTTCCTACAATGAGCAGTTCTTC.

The chain joins TRBV11-2 to TRBJ2-7, with D hard to call. The germline CDR1 and CDR2 sequences are SGHAT and FQNNGV. The CDR3 runs 13 residues. The V gene lost 1 base and the J gene lost 3 bases, with 7 bases spanning the gap. The CDR3 reads CASSLAQFYEQYF. The CDR3 nucleotides are TGTGCCAGCAGCTTAGCTCAATTCTACGAGCAGTACTTC.

This clonotype has just a few counts. The rearrangement links TRBV7-2 to TRBJ1-6, with no clear D. Germline loops: CDR1 SGHTA, CDR2 FQGNSA. CDR3 length: 19 residues. The V and J ends lost 1 base and 1 base respectively, with 17 bases between them. CDR3 residues: CASSLEYWRVGSYNSPLHF. The CDR3 coding sequence is TGTGCCAGCAGCTTAGAGTATTGGAGGGTAGGATCCTATAATTCACCCCTCCACTTT.

The V and J genes are TRBV9 and TRBJ2-7; 9 nucleotides match TRBD2. V lost 0 bases, J lost 5 bases, and 6 bases stayed unmatched. Looked up from germline, CDR1 is SGDLS and CDR2 is YYNGEE. The CDR3 has 15 residues. CDR3 in amino acids: CASSVGSSGGNEQYF. The DNA for the CDR3 is TGTGCCAGCAGCGTAGGAAGTAGCGGGGGAAACGAGCAGTACTTC.

This clonotype was counted between two and nine times. V is TRBV4-1 and J is TRBJ1-2; D gene uncertain. CDR3 length: 12 amino acids. Germline-derived CDR1 and CDR2 are MGHRA and YSYEKL. With 4 bases removed from V and 4 bases from J, the gap between germline ends came to 7 bases. The CDR3 DNA reads as TGCGCCAGCAGCCGCCAGCCCTATGGCTACACCTTC. Translating gives CASSRQPYGYTF.

The rearrangement joins TRBV7-8 to TRBJ2-7, with 7 bases matching TRBD1. V was pared by 7 bases and J by 0 bases, with 6 bases of the junction left unmatched. The CDR3 is 14 amino acids. Germline CDR1 is SGHVS and CDR2 is FQNEAQ. The CDR3 protein is CASNDRDSSYEQYF. Here the CDR3 DNA reads TGTGCCAGCAACGACCGGGACAGCTCCTACGAGCAGTACTTC.

This clonotype was picked up one time. The chain couples TRBV12-3 or TRBV12-4 to TRBJ2-7; D is possibly TRBD2 (5 bases). The V gene lost 4 bases and the J gene lost 0 bases, with 10 bases spanning the gap. This CDR3 has 14 residues. The DNA of the CDR3 is TGTGCCAGCAGTTACGGGGTTAACTCCTACGAGCAGTACTTC. Protein sequence: CASSYGVNSYEQYF.

J is TRBJ2-7 and V is TRBV6-1, with a possible D match to TRBD2 (7 bases). V lost 8 bases and J 2 bases, leaving 13 bases between the germline ends. The CDR3 loop spans 13 amino acids. The germline CDR1 and CDR2 sequences are MNHNS and SASEGT. The CDR3 is CASWPGGPYEQYF. CDR3 nucleotides: TGTGCCAGCTGGCCCGGGGGGCCCTACGAGCAGTACTTC.

This clonotype was found a few times. This rearrangement joins TRBV20-1 to TRBJ1-2, with TRBD1 as a possible D gene (5 bases). V gave up 3 bases and J gave up 6 bases, with 8 bases separating them. The CDR3 is 11 residues long. CDR1 and CDR2 (germline): DFQATT, SNEGSKA (reference sequence). CDR3 sequence (DNA): TGCAGTGCTAGGGGGGGAAATGGCTACACCTTC. This sequence encodes CSARGGNGYTF.

This clonotype was detected only a few times. The chain has TRBV7-9 and TRBJ2-7; 9 nucleotides align to TRBD1. CDR3 size: 15 residues. CDR1 and CDR2 (germline): SEHNR, FQNEAQ (reference sequence). The J segment lost 1 base and the V segment lost 2 bases, leaving 3 bases of the junction unmatched. The CDR3 nucleotides read TGTGCCAGCAGCTTAAGGACAGGGGAATCCTACGAGCAGTACTTC. It is translated as CASSLRTGESYEQYF.

V and J are TRBV7-2 and TRBJ1-5, with D possibly being TRBD1 (6 bases). CDR3 size: 17 residues. V gave up 5 bases and J gave up 6 bases, with 23 bases separating them. The germline gives CDR1 SGHTA, CDR2 FQGNSA. The CDR3 DNA follows: TGTGCCAGCAGCCCAACCTGGACAGAGGATGGGGTTCAGCCCCAGCATTTT. It codes for CASSPTWTEDGVQPQHF.

The chain is built from TRBV10-3 and TRBJ1-2, with D possibly matching TRBD1 (5 bases). V lost 4 bases and J 4 bases, leaving 16 bases between the germline ends. The V gene's germline CDR1 is ENHRY and CDR2 SYGVKD. This CDR3 region has 15 residues. In DNA, the CDR3 is TGTGCCATCAGTGTAGGAGGGGATCTACTCTATGGCTACACCTTC. Protein: CAISVGGDLLYGYTF.

This clonotype was picked up a small number of times. The rearrangement joins TRBV5-1 to TRBJ1-2, with 8 bases aligning to TRBD1. The CDR3 extends over 14 amino acids. The germline CDR1 and CDR2 sequences are SGHRS and YFSETQ. With 2 bases clipped from V and 4 bases from J, the junction kept 4 bases outside the gene matches. Written as DNA, the CDR3 is TGCGCCAGCAGCTTAGGGGACAGGATCTATGGCTACACCTTC. Translation gives CASSLGDRIYGYTF.

The J gene is TRBJ1-2, the V gene TRBV7-9; D might be TRBD1 (5 bases). V was clipped by 5 bases and J by 6 bases, with 28 bases between them. The CDR3 extends over 18 amino acids. CDR1 SEHNR and CDR2 FQNEAQ come from the germline V gene (reference sequence). The CDR3 bases are TGTGCCAGCAGCCCGATGGACAAGGTTCTGGATCGGTCGGATGGCTACACCTTC. Amino acids: CASSPMDKVLDRSDGYTF.

This clonotype was counted between two and nine times. CDR3 protein: CASSYSPERDRGIRVYGYTF. DNA of the CDR3: TGTGCCAGCAGTTACTCTCCCGAGCGGGACAGGGGTATCAGGGTCTATGGCTACACCTTC. This sequence joins TRBV6-5 and TRBJ1-2; 10 bases align to TRBD1. The CDR3 totals 20 residues. Germline CDR1 reads MNHEY; CDR2 reads SVGAGI. Losses at the gene ends were 0 bases for V and 4 bases for J; bases not matched to a gene: 17.

The chain links TRBV7-9 to TRBJ2-3, with 12 nucleotides matching TRBD2. CDR3 size: 16 residues. Germline CDR1 SEHNR, CDR2 FQNEAQ (reference sequence). The J segment lost 1 base and the V segment lost 5 bases, leaving 4 bases of the junction unmatched. CDR3 loop: CASSPTSGGRTDTQYF. Written as DNA, the CDR3 is TGTGCCAGCAGCCCCACTAGCGGGGGGCGCACAGATACGCAGTATTTT. Variable domain in full (rest from reference TRBV7-9 and TRBJ2-3): DTGVSQNPRHKITKRGQNVTFRCDPISEHNRLYWYRQTLGQGPEFLTYFQNEAQLEKSRLLSDRFSAERPKGSFSTLEIQRTEQGDSAMYLCASSPTSGGRTDTQYFGPGTRLTVL.

V usage is TRBV4-1 and J usage is TRBJ1-3, with 8 nucleotides matching TRBD1. Looked up from germline, CDR1 is MGHRA and CDR2 is YSYEKL. After removal of 0 bases from V and 2 bases from J, the junction contained 3 bases not matched to a gene. This CDR3 region has 16 residues. CDR3 nucleotide sequence: TGCGCCAGCAGCCAAGAAAACAGGGGGACTGGAAACACCATATATTTT. Amino acid sequence: CASSQENRGTGNTIYF.

The V call is TRBV5-6, the J call TRBJ2-1; D remains unclear. This CDR3 is 15 amino acids long. Germline CDR1 is SGHDT and CDR2 is YYEEEE. Trimming took 2 bases from V and 9 from J, leaving 18 bases between them. The CDR3 nucleotides are TGTGCCAGCAGCTTTACTGATCTCACCAATCCTGAGCAGTTCTTC. Residues: CASSFTDLTNPEQFF.

The V call is TRBV7-9, the J call TRBJ1-3; no definite D call. Deletions cut 5 bases from V and 4 bases from J, with 18 bases between. Germline V gene lookup returns CDR1 SEHNR and CDR2 FQNEAQ (reference sequence). This CDR3 is 16 amino acids long. CDR3 nucleotides: TGTGCCAGCAGCACCCGGGCCGGCGCGTGGGGAAACACCATATATTTT. Translated: CASSTRAGAWGNTIYF.

On this clonotype itself: The junction differs from germline at one of its ends, possibly a read error. V is TRBV12-3 or TRBV12-4 and J is TRBJ2-7; D might be TRBD1 or TRBD2, each matching 6 bases. CDR3 length equals 12 residues. The chain's CDR3 is CASSLGGHPQCF. CDR3 in DNA: TGTGCCAGCAGTTTGGGGGGACATCCCCAGTGCTTC.

This clonotype was observed a handful of times. V is TRBV7-2 and J is TRBJ2-4, with TRBD2 matching 10 bases. This CDR3 has 15 residues. J lost 6 bases, V lost 3 bases, and 5 bases had no gene match. In germline, CDR1 is SGHTA, CDR2 FQGNSA. CDR3 sequence (DNA): TGTGCCAGCAGCTTCTATCTAGCGGGGGCAAACATTCAGTACTTC. It is translated as CASSFYLAGANIQYF.

V usage is TRBV7-2 and J usage is TRBJ1-2; 7 nucleotides match TRBD1. There are 14 residues in the CDR3. Losses at the gene ends were 3 bases for V and 4 bases for J; bases not matched to a gene: 5. Germline CDR1 and CDR2: SGHTA and FQGNSA. CDR3 sequence reads: CASSFAGGGYGYTF. CDR3 DNA sequence: TGTGCCAGCAGCTTTGCAGGGGGGGGCTATGGCTACACCTTC.

The rearrangement uses TRBV9 and TRBJ2-3, with D unresolved. This CDR3 comprises 19 residues. CDR1 and CDR2 (germline): SGDLS, YYNGEE. Trimming took 0 bases from V and 0 from J, leaving 20 bases between them. The CDR3 reads CASSVALPTGWGSTDTQYF. The CDR3 nucleotides read TGTGCCAGCAGCGTAGCGCTCCCTACGGGCTGGGGAAGCACAGATACGCAGTATTTT.

V usage is TRBV6-8 and J usage is TRBJ2-7; possibly TRBD1 for D (6 bases). Trimming pared 6 bases from V and 4 bases from J, leaving 13 bases between. CDR1 is MNHGY, CDR2 SAAAGT, per germline. There are 13 residues in the CDR3. The CDR3 DNA sequence: TGTGCCAGCAGCCGGACAGAACGATACGAGCAGTACTTC. Translated, it gives CASSRTERYEQYF.